This T cell receptor beta chain came from a study of blood T cells in healthy people across ages. Across the study: Template switching caught about one barcoded beta molecule for each two T cells.

V lost 3 bases, J lost 2 bases, and 10 bases lay in between. The CDR3 has 14 amino acids. Germline CDR1 and CDR2: SGHTA and FQGNSA. A second PCR of roughly 7 to 11 cycles used a sample-barcoded 5' primer and a J-beta primer mix. One entry per CDR3 protein results from TCRdb running MiXCR on the 5' RACE reads. Among some 790,000 distinct CDR3 sequences, around 26% were seen once, and the ten largest hold approximately 15%. The sample consisted of blood. The chain carries TRBV7-2 and TRBJ1-1; D uncertain. The TCR sequence derives from an elderly woman in good health. The CDR3 is CASSFVFSNTEAFF. CDR3 DNA: TGTGCCAGCAGCTTCGTATTCAGCAACACTGAAGCTTTCTTT.